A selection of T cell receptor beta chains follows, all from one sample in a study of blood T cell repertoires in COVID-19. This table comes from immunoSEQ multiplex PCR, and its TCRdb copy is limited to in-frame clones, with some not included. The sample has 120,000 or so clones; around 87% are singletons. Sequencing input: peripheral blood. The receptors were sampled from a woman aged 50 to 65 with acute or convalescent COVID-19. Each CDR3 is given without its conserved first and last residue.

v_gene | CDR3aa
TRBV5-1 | ASSSSGTANSPLH
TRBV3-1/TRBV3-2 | ASSQGFRDSYQETQY
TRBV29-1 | SVEAGTGGAYEQY
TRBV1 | TSSQDLMAGGPNYEQY
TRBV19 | ASEEGGGMNTEAF
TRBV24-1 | ATSEEGAGRGGYT
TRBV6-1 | ASSARGWDRGGGGELF
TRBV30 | AWGRAGSGNTIY
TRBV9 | ASSVDTGGNYGYT
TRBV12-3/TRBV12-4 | ASSGTGQQPQH
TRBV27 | ASSTGTAYHYGYT
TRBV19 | ASNQGAPGNTIY
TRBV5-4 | ASSKGQGSETQY
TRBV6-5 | ASSSAGTGAYGYT
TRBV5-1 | ASSLAGTATGELF